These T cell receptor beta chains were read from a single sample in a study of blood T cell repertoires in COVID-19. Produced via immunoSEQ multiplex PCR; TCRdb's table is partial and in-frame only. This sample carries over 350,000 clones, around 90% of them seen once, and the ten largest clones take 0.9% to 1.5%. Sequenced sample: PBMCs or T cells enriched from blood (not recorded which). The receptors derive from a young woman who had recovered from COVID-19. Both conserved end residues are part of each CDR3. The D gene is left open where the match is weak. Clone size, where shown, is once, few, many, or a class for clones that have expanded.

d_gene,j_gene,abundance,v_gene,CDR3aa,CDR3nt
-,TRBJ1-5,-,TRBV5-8,CASSSGRGGGNQPQHF,TGTGCCAGCAGCTCCGGAAGGGGTGGCGGCAATCAGCCCCAGCATTTT
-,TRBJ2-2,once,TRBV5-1,CASSATTDSRPGTGELFF,TGCGCCAGCAGCGCGACGACGGATAGCCGCCCGGGGACCGGGGAGCTGTTTTTT
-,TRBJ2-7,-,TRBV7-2,CASSWGVSYEQYF,TGTGCCAGCAGCTGGGGCGTCTCCTACGAGCAGTACTTC
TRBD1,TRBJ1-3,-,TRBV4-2,CASTPGTAVNSGNTIYF,TGTGCCAGCACCCCGGGGACAGCCGTTAACTCTGGAAACACCATATATTTT
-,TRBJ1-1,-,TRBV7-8,CASSLETDNTEAFF,TGTGCCAGCAGCTTAGAGACAGACAACACTGAAGCTTTCTTT
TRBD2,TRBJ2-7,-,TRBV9,CASSRDGLAASSYEQYF,TGTGCCAGCAGCCGAGATGGACTAGCGGCGAGCTCCTACGAGCAGTACTTC
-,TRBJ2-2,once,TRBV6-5,CASSYSAGDTGELFF,TGTGCCAGCAGTTACTCAGCAGGGGACACCGGGGAGCTGTTTTTT
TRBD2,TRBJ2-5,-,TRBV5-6,CASSYGGARETQYF,TGTGCCAGCAGTTACGGGGGGGCCAGAGAGACCCAGTACTTC
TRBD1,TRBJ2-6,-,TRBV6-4,CASGTLELRQGARGANVLTF,TGTGCCAGCGGTACCCTCGAATTGCGACAGGGGGCTCGTGGGGCCAACGTCCTGACTTTC
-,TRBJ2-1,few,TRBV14,CASSQDPGWEQFF,TGTGCCAGCAGCCAAGACCCAGGGTGGGAGCAGTTCTTC
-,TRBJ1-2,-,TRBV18,CASSPPLTDNNYGYTF,TGTGCCAGCTCACCACCCCTTACAGACAACAACTATGGCTACACCTTC
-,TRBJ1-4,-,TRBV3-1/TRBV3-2,CASSQQGMNEKLFF,TGTGCCAGCAGCCAACAGGGGATGAATGAAAAACTGTTTTTT
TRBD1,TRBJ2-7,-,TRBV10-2,CASIPTTSGPGQPFGTPFYEQYF,TGCGCCAGCATTCCCACCACTTCCGGACCGGGACAGCCCTTCGGGACGCCATTCTACGAGCAGTACTTC
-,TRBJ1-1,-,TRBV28,CASSYGRVNTEAFF,TGTGCCAGCAGTTATGGCAGGGTGAACACTGAAGCTTTCTTT
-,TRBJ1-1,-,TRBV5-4,CASSLEGVDTEAFF,TGTGCCAGCAGCTTGGAGGGAGTGGACACTGAAGCTTTCTTT
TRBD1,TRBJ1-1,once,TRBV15,CATSLTGIPMNTEAFF,TGTGCCACCAGCTTGACAGGGATACCCATGAACACTGAAGCTTTCTTT
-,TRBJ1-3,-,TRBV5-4,CASSRPGADTIYF,TGTGCCAGCAGCCGACCAGGGGCGGACACCATATATTTT
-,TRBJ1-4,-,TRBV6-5,CASTLGGALGLFF,TGTGCCAGTACTCTGGGGGGAGCCCTGGGGCTTTTTTTC
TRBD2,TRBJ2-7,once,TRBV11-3,CASSLFGTSDSEQYF,TGTGCCAGCAGCTTATTTGGGACTAGCGACTCCGAGCAGTACTTC
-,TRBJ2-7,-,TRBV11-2,CASSFRQGPEEQYF,TGTGCCAGCAGCTTTCGGCAGGGCCCGGAAGAGCAGTACTTC
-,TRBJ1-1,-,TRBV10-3,CAISVEENTEAFF,TGTGCCATCAGTGTGGAGGAGAACACTGAAGCTTTCTTT
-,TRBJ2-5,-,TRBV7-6,CASSLGTGQETQYF,TGTGCCAGCAGCTTAGGTACAGGCCAAGAGACCCAGTACTTC
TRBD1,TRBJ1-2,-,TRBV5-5,CASSTNPGQGSHKGYGYTF,TGTGCCAGCAGCACCAACCCGGGACAGGGGTCCCATAAGGGCTATGGCTACACCTTC
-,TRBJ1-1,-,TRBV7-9,CASYATGPDTEAFF,TGTGCCAGTTATGCTACAGGGCCGGACACTGAAGCTTTCTTT
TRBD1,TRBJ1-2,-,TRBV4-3,CASSQDRGQGAYGYTF,TGCGCCAGCAGCCAAGATAGGGGACAGGGGGCTTATGGCTACACCTTC
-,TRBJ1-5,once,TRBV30,CAWSAGGNQPQHF,TGTGCCTGGAGTGCGGGGGGCAATCAGCCCCAGCATTTT
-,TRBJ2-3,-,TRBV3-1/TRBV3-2,CASSLLATDTQYF,TGTGCCAGCAGCCTCCTAGCGACAGATACGCAGTATTTT
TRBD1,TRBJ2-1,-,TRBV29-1,CSVQTGASSYNEQFF,TGCAGCGTTCAGACAGGGGCGAGCTCCTACAATGAGCAGTTCTTC
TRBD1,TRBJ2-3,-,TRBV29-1,CSVVGTGDDDTQYF,TGCAGCGTTGTGGGGACAGGGGATGACGATACGCAGTATTTT
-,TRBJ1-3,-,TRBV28,CASSFGGPGNTIYF,TGTGCCAGCAGTTTCGGCGGCCCTGGAAACACCATATATTTT
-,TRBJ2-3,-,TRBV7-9,CASSSREHSTDTQYF,TGTGCCAGCAGCTCCAGGGAACATAGCACAGATACGCAGTATTTT
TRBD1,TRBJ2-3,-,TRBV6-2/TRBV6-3,CASSYEGQGVMDTDTQYF,TGTGCCAGCAGTTACGAGGGCCAGGGGGTCATGGACACAGATACGCAGTATTTT
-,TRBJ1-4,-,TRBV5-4,CASSWGGTNEKLFF,TGTGCCAGCAGCTGGGGAGGCACTAATGAAAAACTGTTTTTT
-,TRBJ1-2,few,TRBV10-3,CAAGRGGYGYTF,TGTGCCGCCGGACGGGGAGGCTATGGCTACACCTTC
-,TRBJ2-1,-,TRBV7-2,CASSLEGGATYNEQFF,TGTGCCAGCAGCTTAGAGGGGGGGGCAACCTACAATGAGCAGTTCTTC
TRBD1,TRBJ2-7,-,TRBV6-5,CASRPGGPGEQYF,TGTGCCAGCAGGCCAGGGGGCCCGGGCGAGCAGTACTTC
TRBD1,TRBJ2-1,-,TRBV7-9,CASGGQDNEQFF,TGTGCCAGCGGTGGACAGGACAATGAGCAGTTCTTC
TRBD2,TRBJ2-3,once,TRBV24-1,CATSATTSGEVDTQYF,TGTGCCACCAGTGCAACGACTAGCGGGGAGGTAGATACGCAGTATTTT
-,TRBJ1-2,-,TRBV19,CASSVDRYGYTF,TGTGCCAGTAGCGTCGACAGATATGGCTACACCTTC
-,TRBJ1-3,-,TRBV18,CASSPSGNTIYF,TGTGCCAGCTCTCCTTCTGGAAACACCATATATTTT
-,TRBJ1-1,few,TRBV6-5,CASSYSGETEAFF,TGTGCCAGCAGTTACTCCGGGGAGACTGAAGCTTTCTTT
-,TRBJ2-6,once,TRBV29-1,CSAGGRVGGSGANVLTF,TGCAGCGCCGGCGGCCGGGTCGGAGGATCTGGGGCCAACGTCCTGACTTTC
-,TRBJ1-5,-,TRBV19,CASRGGTGGKGRQPQHF,TGTGCCAGTAGGGGGGGGACTGGAGGGAAGGGCCGTCAGCCCCAGCATTTT
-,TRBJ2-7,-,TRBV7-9,CASSYTRYEQYF,TGTGCCAGCAGCTATACACGCTACGAGCAGTACTTC
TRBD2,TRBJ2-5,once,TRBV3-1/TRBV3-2,CASSQVGGARGEETQYF,TGTGCCAGCAGCCAAGTCGGAGGGGCGCGGGGGGAAGAGACCCAGTACTTC
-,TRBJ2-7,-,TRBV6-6,CASSLPSSYEQYF,TGTGCCAGCAGTTTGCCGAGCTCCTACGAGCAGTACTTC
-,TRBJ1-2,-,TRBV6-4,CASSGGRDHDGYTF,TGTGCCAGCAGTGGAGGGAGGGATCACGATGGCTACACCTTC
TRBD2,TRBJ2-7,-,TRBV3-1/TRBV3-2,CASSPGTSGVSEQYF,TGTGCCAGCAGCCCCGGGACTAGCGGGGTCAGCGAGCAGTACTTC
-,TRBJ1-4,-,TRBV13,CASSLRTGTDLTGELFF,TGTGCCAGCAGCCTACGAACCGGCACGGACCTCACCGGGGAACTGTTTTTT
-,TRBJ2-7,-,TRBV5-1,CASSLHGGAYEQYF,TGCGCCAGCAGCTTGCATGGCGGGGCCTACGAGCAGTACTTC
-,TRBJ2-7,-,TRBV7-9,CASSSPQYSYEQYF,TGTGCCAGCAGCTCGCCACAATACTCCTACGAGCAGTACTTC
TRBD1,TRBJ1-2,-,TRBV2,CASSYDRVINYGYTF,TGTGCCAGCAGCTACGACAGGGTCATTAACTATGGCTACACCTTC
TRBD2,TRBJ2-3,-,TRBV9,CASSVPTGGSTDTQYF,TGTGCCAGCAGCGTCCCGACGGGGGGGAGCACAGATACGCAGTATTTT
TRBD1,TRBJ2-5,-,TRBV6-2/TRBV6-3,CASSYGTGGSQETQYF,TGTGCCAGCAGTTACGGGACAGGGGGCTCCCAAGAGACCCAGTACTTC
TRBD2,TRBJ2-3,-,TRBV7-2,CASSFLAETDTQYF,TGTGCCAGCAGCTTCCTAGCGGAGACAGATACGCAGTATTTT